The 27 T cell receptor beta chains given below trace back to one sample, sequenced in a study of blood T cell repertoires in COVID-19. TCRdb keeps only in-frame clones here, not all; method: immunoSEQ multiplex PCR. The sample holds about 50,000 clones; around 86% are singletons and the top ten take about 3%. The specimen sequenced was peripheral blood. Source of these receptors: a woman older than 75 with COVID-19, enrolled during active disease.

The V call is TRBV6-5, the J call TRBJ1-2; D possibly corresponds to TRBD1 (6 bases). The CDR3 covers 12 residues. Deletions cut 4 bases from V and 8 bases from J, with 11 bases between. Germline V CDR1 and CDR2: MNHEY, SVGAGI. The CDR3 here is CASSWTVSGYTF. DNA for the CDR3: TGTGCCAGCAGTTGGACAGTCAGCGGCTACACCTTC.

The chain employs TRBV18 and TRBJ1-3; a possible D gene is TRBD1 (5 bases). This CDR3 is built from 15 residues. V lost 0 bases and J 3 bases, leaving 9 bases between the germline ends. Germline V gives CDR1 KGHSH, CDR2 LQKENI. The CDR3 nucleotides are TGTGCCAGCTCACCACCCGGTAGGGGTGGAAACACCATATATTTT. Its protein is CASSPPGRGGNTIYF.

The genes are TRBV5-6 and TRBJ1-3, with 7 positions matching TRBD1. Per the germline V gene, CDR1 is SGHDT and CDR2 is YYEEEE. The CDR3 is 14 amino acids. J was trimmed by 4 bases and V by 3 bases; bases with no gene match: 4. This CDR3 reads CASSYDRVGNTIYF. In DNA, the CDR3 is TGTGCCAGCAGCTACGACAGGGTCGGAAACACCATATATTTT.

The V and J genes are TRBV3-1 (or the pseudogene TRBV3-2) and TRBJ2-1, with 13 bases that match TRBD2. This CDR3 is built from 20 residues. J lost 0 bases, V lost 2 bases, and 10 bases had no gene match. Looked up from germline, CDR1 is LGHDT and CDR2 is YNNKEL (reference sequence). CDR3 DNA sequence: TGTGCCAGCAGCCAACTACTAGCGGGAGGGCTCACGAGCTCCTACAATGAGCAGTTCTTC. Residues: CASSQLLAGGLTSSYNEQFF.

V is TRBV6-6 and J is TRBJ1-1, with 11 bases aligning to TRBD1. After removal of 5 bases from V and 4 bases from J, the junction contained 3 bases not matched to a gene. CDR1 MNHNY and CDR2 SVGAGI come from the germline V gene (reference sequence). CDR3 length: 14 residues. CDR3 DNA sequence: TGTGCCAGCAGTCCGGACAGGGGGCGCACTGAAGCTTTCTTT. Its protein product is CASSPDRGRTEAFF.

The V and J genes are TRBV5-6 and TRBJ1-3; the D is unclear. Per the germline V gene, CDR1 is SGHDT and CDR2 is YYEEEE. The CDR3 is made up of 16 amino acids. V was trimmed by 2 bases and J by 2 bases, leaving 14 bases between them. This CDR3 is CASSLGASVAGNTIYF. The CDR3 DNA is TGTGCCAGCAGCTTAGGCGCCAGCGTCGCTGGAAACACCATATATTTT.

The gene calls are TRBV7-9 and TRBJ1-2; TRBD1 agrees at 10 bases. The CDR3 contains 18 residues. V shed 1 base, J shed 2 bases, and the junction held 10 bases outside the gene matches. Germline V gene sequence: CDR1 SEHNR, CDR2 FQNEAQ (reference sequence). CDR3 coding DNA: TGTGCCAGCAGCTTAGTCTTGGCTCGGGACAGGGGAAACTATGGCTACACCTTC. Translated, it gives CASSLVLARDRGNYGYTF. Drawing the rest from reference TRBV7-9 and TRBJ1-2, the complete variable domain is DTGVSQNPRHKITKRGQNVTFRCDPISEHNRLYWYRQTLGQGPEFLTYFQNEAQLEKSRLLSDRFSAERPKGSFSTLEIQRTEQGDSAMYLCASSLVLARDRGNYGYTFGSGTRLTVV.

This CDR3 is CASSGTGGFNQPQHF. The CDR3 DNA follows: TGCGCCAGCAGCGGGACAGGGGGCTTCAATCAGCCCCAGCATTTT. The genes are TRBV10-1 and TRBJ1-5; 12 nucleotides agree with TRBD1. There are 15 residues in the CDR3. J gave up 3 bases and V 6 bases, and 3 bases lay outside the gene matches. Germline values: CDR1 WNHNN, CDR2 SYGVQD (reference sequence).

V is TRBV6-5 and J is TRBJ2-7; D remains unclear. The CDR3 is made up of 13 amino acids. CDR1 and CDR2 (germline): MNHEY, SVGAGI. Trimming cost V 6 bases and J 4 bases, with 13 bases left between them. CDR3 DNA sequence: TGTGCCAGCAGCCTTAAGCGTGCATACGAGCAGTACTTC. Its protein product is CASSLKRAYEQYF.

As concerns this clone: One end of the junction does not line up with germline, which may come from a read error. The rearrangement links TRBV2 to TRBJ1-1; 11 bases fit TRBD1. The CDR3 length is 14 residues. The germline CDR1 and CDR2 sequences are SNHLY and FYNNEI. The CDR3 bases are TGTGCCAGCAGGGAAGGGACAGGGGGCACTGAAGCTTTCTTT. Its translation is CASREGTGGTEAFF.

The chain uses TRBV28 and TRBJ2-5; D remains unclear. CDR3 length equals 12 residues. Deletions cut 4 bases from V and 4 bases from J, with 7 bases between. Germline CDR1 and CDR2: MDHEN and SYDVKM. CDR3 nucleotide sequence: TGTGCCAGCAGTTCCTCCCCAGAGACCCAGTACTTC. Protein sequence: CASSSSPETQYF. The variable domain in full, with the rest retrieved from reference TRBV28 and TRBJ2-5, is DVKVTQSSRYLVKRTGEKVFLECVQDMDHENMFWYRQDPGLGLRLIYFSYDVKMKEKGDIPEGYSVSREKKERFSLILESASTNQTSMYLCASSSSPETQYFGPGTRLLVL.

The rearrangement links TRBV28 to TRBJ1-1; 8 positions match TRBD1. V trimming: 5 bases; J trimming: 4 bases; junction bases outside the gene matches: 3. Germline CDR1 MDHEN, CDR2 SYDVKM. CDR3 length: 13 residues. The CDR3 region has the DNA TGTGCCAGCAGTCCAGGGGGCGTCACTGAAGCTTTCTTT. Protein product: CASSPGGVTEAFF.

The CDR3 DNA sequence: TGTGCCAGCAGTTTGGGCGACAGGTCTAGCACTGAAGCTTTCTTT. It specifies CASSLGDRSSTEAFF. The chain is built from TRBV27 and TRBJ1-1; D possibly corresponds to TRBD1 (6 bases). Trimming removed 3 bases at V and 4 bases at J, with 15 bases between. This CDR3 has 15 amino acids. Germline V lookup: CDR1 MNHEY, CDR2 SMNVEV (reference sequence).

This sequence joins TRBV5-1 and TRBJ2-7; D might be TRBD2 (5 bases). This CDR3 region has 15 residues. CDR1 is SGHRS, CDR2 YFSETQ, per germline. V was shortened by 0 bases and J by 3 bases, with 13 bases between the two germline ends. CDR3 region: CASSLGGGTNYEQYF. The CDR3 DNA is TGCGCCAGCAGCTTGGGTGGAGGAACGAACTACGAGCAGTACTTC.

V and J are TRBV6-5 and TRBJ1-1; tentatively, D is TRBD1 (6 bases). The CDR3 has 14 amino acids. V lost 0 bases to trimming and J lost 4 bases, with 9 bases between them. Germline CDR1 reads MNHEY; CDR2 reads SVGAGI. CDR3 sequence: CASSYSSGATEAFF. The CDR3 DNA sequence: TGTGCCAGCAGTTACTCCTCAGGGGCCACTGAAGCTTTCTTT.

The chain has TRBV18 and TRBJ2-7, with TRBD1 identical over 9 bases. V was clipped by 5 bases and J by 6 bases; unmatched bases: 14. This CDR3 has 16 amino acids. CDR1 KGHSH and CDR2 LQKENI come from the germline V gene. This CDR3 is CASSNSRGQGFAEQYF. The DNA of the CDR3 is TGTGCCAGCTCAAACTCTCGGGGACAGGGTTTTGCCGAGCAGTACTTC. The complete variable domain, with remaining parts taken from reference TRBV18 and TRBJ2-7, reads NAGVMQNPRHLVRRRGQEARLRCSPMKGHSHVYWYRQLPEEGLKFMVYLQKENIIDESGMPKERFSAEFPKEGPSILRIQQVVRGDSAAYFCASSNSRGQGFAEQYFGPGTRLTVT.

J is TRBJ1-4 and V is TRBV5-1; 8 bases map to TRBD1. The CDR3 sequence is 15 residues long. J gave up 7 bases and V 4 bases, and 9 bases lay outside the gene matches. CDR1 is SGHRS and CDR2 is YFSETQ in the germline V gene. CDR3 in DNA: TGCGCCAGCAGCCCGCAGGGGGCGCTTAGTGAAAAACTGTTTTTT. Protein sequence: CASSPQGALSEKLFF.

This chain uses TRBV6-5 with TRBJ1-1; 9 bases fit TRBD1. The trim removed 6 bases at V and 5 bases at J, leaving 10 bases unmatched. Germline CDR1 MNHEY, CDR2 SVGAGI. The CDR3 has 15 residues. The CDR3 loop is CASSWGDRDLTEAFF. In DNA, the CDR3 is TGTGCCAGCAGCTGGGGGGACAGGGACCTTACTGAAGCTTTCTTT.

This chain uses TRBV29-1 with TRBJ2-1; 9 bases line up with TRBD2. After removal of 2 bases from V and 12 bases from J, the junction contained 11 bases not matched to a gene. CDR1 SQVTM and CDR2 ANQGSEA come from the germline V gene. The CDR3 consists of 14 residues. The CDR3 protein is CSVELIAGAQGQFF. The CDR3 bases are TGCAGCGTTGAATTGATAGCGGGAGCTCAGGGGCAGTTCTTC.

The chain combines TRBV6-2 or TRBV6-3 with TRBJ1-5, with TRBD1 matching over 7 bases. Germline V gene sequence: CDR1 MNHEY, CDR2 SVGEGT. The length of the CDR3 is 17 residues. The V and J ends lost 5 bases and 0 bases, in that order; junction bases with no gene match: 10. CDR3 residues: CASSRSFTGVSNQPQHF. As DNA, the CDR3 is TGTGCCAGCAGTCGCAGCTTTACAGGGGTTAGCAATCAGCCCCAGCATTTT.

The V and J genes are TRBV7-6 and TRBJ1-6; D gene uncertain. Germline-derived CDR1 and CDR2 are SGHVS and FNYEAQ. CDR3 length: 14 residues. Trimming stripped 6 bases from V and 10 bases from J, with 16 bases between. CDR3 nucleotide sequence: TGTGCCAGCAGTTTTCGGGATGTGGAGTCACCCCTCCACTTT. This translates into CASSFRDVESPLHF.

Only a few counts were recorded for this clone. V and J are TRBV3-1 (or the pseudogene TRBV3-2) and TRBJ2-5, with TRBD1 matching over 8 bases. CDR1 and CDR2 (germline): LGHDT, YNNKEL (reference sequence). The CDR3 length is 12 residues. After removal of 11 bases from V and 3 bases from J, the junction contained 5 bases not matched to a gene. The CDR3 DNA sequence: TGTGCCTCCCGGGACAGGAAAGAGACCCAGTACTTC. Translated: CASRDRKETQYF.

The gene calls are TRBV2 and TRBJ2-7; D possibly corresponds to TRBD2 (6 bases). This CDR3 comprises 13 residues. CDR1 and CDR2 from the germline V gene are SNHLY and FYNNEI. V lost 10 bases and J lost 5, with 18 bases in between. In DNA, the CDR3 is TGTGCCATTGGAGGAGGGACGCGCAACGAGCAGTACTTC. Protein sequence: CAIGGGTRNEQYF.

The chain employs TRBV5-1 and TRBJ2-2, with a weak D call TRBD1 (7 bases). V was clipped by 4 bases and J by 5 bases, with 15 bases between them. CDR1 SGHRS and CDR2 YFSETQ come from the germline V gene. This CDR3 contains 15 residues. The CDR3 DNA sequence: TGCGCCAGCAGCCCCTTACCAGGGGGGACCGGGGAGCTGTTTTTT. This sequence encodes CASSPLPGGTGELFF.

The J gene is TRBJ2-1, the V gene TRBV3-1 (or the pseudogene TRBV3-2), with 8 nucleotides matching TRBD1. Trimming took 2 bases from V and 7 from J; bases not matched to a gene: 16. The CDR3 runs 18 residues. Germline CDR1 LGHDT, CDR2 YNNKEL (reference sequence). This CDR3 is CASSQRDRLYRISNEQFF. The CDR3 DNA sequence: TGTGCCAGCAGCCAAAGGGACAGGTTATACAGAATCTCGAATGAGCAGTTCTTC.

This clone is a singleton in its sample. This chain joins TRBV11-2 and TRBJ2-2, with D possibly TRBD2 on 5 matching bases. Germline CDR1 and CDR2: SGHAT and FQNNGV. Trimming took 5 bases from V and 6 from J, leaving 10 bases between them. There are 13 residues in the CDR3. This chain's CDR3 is CASSLAAAGELFF. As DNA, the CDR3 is TGTGCCAGCAGCCTAGCCGCGGCCGGGGAGCTGTTTTTT.

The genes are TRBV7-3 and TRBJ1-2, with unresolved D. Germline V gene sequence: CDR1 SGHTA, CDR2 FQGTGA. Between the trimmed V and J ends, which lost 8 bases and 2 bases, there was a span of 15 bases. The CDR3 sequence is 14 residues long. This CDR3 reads CASGPGGVNYGYTF. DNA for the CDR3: TGTGCCAGCGGCCCGGGCGGGGTGAACTATGGCTACACCTTC.